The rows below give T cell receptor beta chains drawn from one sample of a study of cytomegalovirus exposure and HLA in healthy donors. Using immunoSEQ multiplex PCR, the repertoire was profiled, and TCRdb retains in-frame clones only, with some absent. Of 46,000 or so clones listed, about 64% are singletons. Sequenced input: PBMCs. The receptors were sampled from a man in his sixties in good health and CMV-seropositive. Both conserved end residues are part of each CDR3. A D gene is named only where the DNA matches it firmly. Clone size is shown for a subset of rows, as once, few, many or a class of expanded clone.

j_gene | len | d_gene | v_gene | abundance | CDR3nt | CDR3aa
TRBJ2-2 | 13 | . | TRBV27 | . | TGTGCCAGCAGTTTCCGTAACACCGGGGAGCTGTTTTTT | CASSFRNTGELFF
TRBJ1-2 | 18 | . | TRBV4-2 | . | TGTGCCAGCAGCCAACTATTACTTACAGGCGTAGCTAACTATGGCTACACCTTC | CASSQLLLTGVANYGYTF
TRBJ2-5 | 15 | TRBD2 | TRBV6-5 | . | TGTGCCAGCAGTCCCGACACCGGGGGGGGAGAGACCCAGTACTTC | CASSPDTGGGETQYF
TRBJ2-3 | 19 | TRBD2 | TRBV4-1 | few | TGCGCCAGCAGCCAAGTGTCTCTAGCGGGAGTTATAAGGACAGATACGCAGTATTTT | CASSQVSLAGVIRTDTQYF
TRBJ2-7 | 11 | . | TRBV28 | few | TGTGCCAGCAGTGCAGGGTACGAGCAGTACTTC | CASSAGYEQYF
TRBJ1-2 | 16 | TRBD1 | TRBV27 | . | TGTGCCAGCAGTTCCCTCCCGGGACAGCCGAACTATGGCTACACCTTC | CASSSLPGQPNYGYTF
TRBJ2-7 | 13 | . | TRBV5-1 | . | TGCGCCAGCAGCTTGGAAAGGGGCTACGAGCAGTACTTC | CASSLERGYEQYF
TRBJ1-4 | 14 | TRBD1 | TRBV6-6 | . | TGTGCCAGCAGCCCCGACAGGGTCGGCGAAAAACTGTTTTTT | CASSPDRVGEKLFF
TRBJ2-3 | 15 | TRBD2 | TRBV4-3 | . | TGCGCCAGTTCCGCTAGCGGGAGGGCCGGAGATACGCAGTATTTT | CASSASGRAGDTQYF
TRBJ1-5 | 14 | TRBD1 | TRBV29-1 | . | TGCAGCGTTGGGGGACAGGGCCGCAATCAGCCCCAGCATTTT | CSVGGQGRNQPQHF
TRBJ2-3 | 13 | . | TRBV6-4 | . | TGTGCCAGCCCACGGGGAGAAACAGATACGCAGTATTTT | CASPRGETDTQYF
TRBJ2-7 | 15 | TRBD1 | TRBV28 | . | TGTGCCAGCAGTCTCGCCGGGACAGGGTACCACGAGCAGTACTTC | CASSLAGTGYHEQYF
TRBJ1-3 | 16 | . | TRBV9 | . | TGTGCCAGCAGCACCAGCCCAGGAACGTTTGGAAACACCATATATTTT | CASSTSPGTFGNTIYF
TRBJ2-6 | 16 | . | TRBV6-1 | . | TGTGCCAGCAGTGAAACCAGGGACTCTGGGGCCAACGTCCTGACTTTC | CASSETRDSGANVLTF
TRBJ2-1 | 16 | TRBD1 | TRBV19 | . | TGTGCCAGTAGTATTTCAGGGGGAGAAATTGGGAGTGAGCAGTTCTTC | CASSISGGEIGSEQFF
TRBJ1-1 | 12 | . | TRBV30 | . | TGTGCCCATGGGCCGGGAACAACTGAAGCTTTCTTT | CAHGPGTTEAFF
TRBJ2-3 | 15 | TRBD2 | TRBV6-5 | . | TGTGCCAGCAGCCGACTAGCGGGAGGGCCAGATACGCAGTATTTT | CASSRLAGGPDTQYF
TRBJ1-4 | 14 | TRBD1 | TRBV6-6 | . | TGTGCCAGCAGTTACGCGACAGGGAAGGAAAAACTGTTTTTT | CASSYATGKEKLFF
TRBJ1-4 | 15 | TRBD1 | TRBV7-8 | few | TGTGCCAGCAGCTTAGTCGGGACAGAAGATGAAAAACTGTTTTTT | CASSLVGTEDEKLFF
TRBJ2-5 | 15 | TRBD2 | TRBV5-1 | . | TGCGCCAGCAGCTTTGGACTAGCGGGAGCAGAGACCCAGTACTTC | CASSFGLAGAETQYF
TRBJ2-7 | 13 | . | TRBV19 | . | TGTGCCAGTAGTATTCCAGGGGCAAGAGAGCAGTACTTC | CASSIPGAREQYF
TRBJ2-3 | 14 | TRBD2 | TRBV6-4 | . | TGTGCCAGCAGTCCTAGCGGGGGCACAGATACGCAGTATTTT | CASSPSGGTDTQYF
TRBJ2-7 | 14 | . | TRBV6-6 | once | TGTGCCAGCAGTTATTCTGCGAGCTCCTACGAGCAGTACTTC | CASSYSASSYEQYF
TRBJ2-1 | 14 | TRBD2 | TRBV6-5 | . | TGTGCCACAAAAGAGGGACTAGCGAACAATGAGCAGTTCTTC | CATKEGLANNEQFF
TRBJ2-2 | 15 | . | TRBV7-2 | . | TGTGCCAGCAGCGGGGGGACAGTTAACACCGGGGAGCTGTTTTTT | CASSGGTVNTGELFF
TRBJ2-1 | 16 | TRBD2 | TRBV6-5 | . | TGTGCCAGCAGTTACTCGGGCGGGAGGGGGGGCAATGAGCAGTTCTTC | CASSYSGGRGGNEQFF
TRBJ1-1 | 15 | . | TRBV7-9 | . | TGTGCCAGCAGCTTATTGAAGCCGGGGGACACTGAAGCTTTCTTT | CASSLLKPGDTEAFF
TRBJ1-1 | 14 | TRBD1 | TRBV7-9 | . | TGTGCCAGCAGACTCTTCGGGACAGGGATTGAAGCTTTCTTT | CASRLFGTGIEAFF
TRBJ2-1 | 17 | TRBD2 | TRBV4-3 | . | TGCGCCAGCAGCCAAGATCTTGCTAGCGGGAGCAAGAATGAGCAGTTCTTC | CASSQDLASGSKNEQFF
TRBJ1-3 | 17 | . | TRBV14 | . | TGTGCCAGCAGCCAAGGGCGGCTAATCTTTGTTGGAAACACCATATATTTT | CASSQGRLIFVGNTIYF
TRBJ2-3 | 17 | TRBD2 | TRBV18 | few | TGTGCCAGCTCACCACAGTCACTAGCGGGAGGCACAGATACGCAGTATTTT | CASSPQSLAGGTDTQYF
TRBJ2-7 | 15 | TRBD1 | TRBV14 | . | TGTGCCAGCAGCCAGAGACAGGGTCTATCCTACGAGCAGTACTTC | CASSQRQGLSYEQYF
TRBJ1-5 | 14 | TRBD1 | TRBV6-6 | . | TGTGCCAGCAGTCCGAGGACAGGGGGAGAGGCCCAGCATTTT | CASSPRTGGEAQHF